The sequence of this T cell receptor beta chain was determined in a study of cytomegalovirus exposure and HLA in healthy donors. With V trimmed by 3 bases and J by 0 bases, 7 bases remained unmatched. The V gene's germline CDR1 is SNHLY and CDR2 FYNNEI. This CDR3 contains 17 residues. Study results and limitations: Published work reported that the classifier diagnosed cytomegalovirus status with high specificity and sensitivity. In a later analysis, HLA-associated TCR beta chains were more clonally expanded than equally common others. Associated with HLA alleles at 0.05 false discovery rate in a later analysis were some 18,000 TCR beta sequences.

This clone occurred a few times. What it binds is unknown. PCR primers comprised 60 Vbeta and 13 Jbeta primers. Repertoires were generated with immunoSEQ multiplex PCR, while TCRdb's copy carries only in-frame clones and drops some. Of approximately 100,000 clones listed, about a tenth are singletons. Specimen: PBMCs. The sequence derives from a man in his forties or fifties in good health and CMV-seropositive. The chain recombines TRBV2 with TRBJ2-3; 9 positions agree with TRBD1. CDR3 DNA: TGTGCCAGCAGTGAGGCGGGACAGGGTTTTAGCACAGATACGCAGTATTTT. Its translation is CASSEAGQGFSTDTQYF.